The 20 T cell receptor beta chains below all came from one sample that was sequenced in a study of blood T cell repertoires in COVID-19. Some clones are missing from TCRdb's copy, which holds only in-frame ones; the method was immunoSEQ multiplex PCR. The sample lists 35,000 to 55,000 clones, 90% occurring once. Sequences were obtained from peripheral blood. All receptors derive from a man over 45 with active COVID-19.

This clone has just one count. The V call is TRBV6-1, the J call TRBJ2-1; the match to TRBD2 covers 12 bases. CDR1 and CDR2 from the germline V gene are MNHNS and SASEGT. Losses at the gene ends were 2 bases for V and 0 bases for J; bases not matched to a gene: 8. The CDR3 has 19 residues. The CDR3 is CASSERRLAGESSYNEQFF. The CDR3 region has the DNA TGTGCCAGCAGTGAAAGGAGACTAGCGGGGGAGAGCTCCTACAATGAGCAGTTCTTC.

This chain connects TRBV6-4 to TRBJ2-3; 10 bases are shared with TRBD2. The CDR3 length is 15 residues. The V segment lost 3 bases and the J segment 6 bases; nucleotides outside the gene matches: 6. Germline CDR1 and CDR2: MRHNA and SNTAGT. In DNA form, the CDR3 reads TGTGCCAGCAGTGAGCTAGCGGGGGCCCAGGATACGCAGTATTTT. Translated: CASSELAGAQDTQYF.

In this sample, this clone turned up once. The chain joins TRBV29-1 to TRBJ1-2, with a weak D call TRBD1 (6 bases). From germline, CDR1 is SQVTM and CDR2 ANQGSEA. This CDR3 contains 12 residues. V lost 4 bases to trimming and J lost 5 bases, with 11 bases between them. This CDR3 reads CSVVQGRYGYTF. CDR3 DNA: TGCAGCGTTGTCCAGGGGAGATATGGCTACACCTTC.

The gene calls are TRBV19 and TRBJ1-2; D is possibly TRBD1 (6 bases). Germline lookup yields CDR1 LNHDA and CDR2 SQIVND (reference sequence). The V end was cut by 6 bases, the J end by 3 bases, with 11 bases between. CDR3 length equals 13 residues. The CDR3 sequence is CASRDRNDYGYTF. The CDR3 nucleotides are TGTGCCAGTAGGGACAGAAATGACTATGGCTACACCTTC.

In nucleotides, the CDR3 is TGTGCCAGCAGCGTAGGGGGCCGTGGGGTGGACACCATATATTTT. Its translation: CASSVGGRGVDTIYF. The V call is TRBV9, the J call TRBJ1-3; possibly TRBD1 for D (5 bases). The ends were cut back, 0 bases at V and 8 bases at J, with 15 bases in the middle. Germline lookup yields CDR1 SGDLS and CDR2 YYNGEE. The CDR3 sequence is 15 residues long. Together with reference TRBV9 and TRBJ1-3, the CDR3 gives the full variable domain: DSGVTQTPKHLITATGQRVTLRCSPRSGDLSVYWYQQSLDQGLQFLIQYYNGEERAKGNILERFSAQQFPDLHSELNLSSLELGDSALYFCASSVGGRGVDTIYFGEGSWLTVV.

The CDR3 region is CASSQGTRDRGQETQYF. The CDR3 bases are TGTGCCAGCAGCCAAGGGACGAGGGACAGGGGACAAGAGACCCAGTACTTC. The chain couples TRBV4-2 to TRBJ2-5; 10 nucleotides match TRBD1. The J segment lost 2 bases and the V segment lost 1 base, leaving 7 bases of the junction unmatched. CDR3 length equals 17 residues. CDR1 is LGHNA, CDR2 YNFKEQ, per germline.

The chain employs TRBV6-4 and TRBJ1-1, with TRBD1 matching 7 bases. From germline, CDR1 is MRHNA and CDR2 SNTAGT. There are 13 residues in the CDR3. Trimming removed 5 bases from V and 4 bases from J; junction bases left unmatched: 4. For the CDR3, the DNA is TGTGCCAGCAGTCAGACAGGGAGCACTGAAGCTTTCTTT. This gives the protein CASSQTGSTEAFF.

This clone has a single count. This chain links TRBV5-1 with TRBJ1-6; 9 positions agree with TRBD1. The CDR3 runs to 15 residues. Germline V lookup: CDR1 SGHRS, CDR2 YFSETQ. J was trimmed by 6 bases and V by 4 bases; bases with no gene match: 5. CDR3 amino acids: CASSGGQGLNSPLHF. CDR3 nucleotides: TGCGCCAGCAGCGGGGGACAGGGCCTTAATTCACCCCTCCACTTT.

The gene calls are TRBV28 and TRBJ1-1; unclear D gene. V shed 5 bases and J shed 0 bases, with 10 bases lying between them. The CDR3 runs 14 residues. The germline CDR1 and CDR2 sequences are MDHEN and SYDVKM. The CDR3 region is CASSAPQMNTEAFF. The CDR3 DNA sequence: TGTGCCAGCAGTGCTCCTCAGATGAACACTGAAGCTTTCTTT.

The CDR3: CASSLEALDSLEQFF. The DNA for the CDR3 is TGTGCCAGCAGCTTAGAGGCACTAGATAGTCTTGAGCAGTTCTTC. The chain has TRBV7-8 and TRBJ2-1; possible D gene TRBD2, 5 bases. The germline V and J ends were trimmed by 1 base and 9 bases, with 16 bases remaining between them. Germline values: CDR1 SGHVS, CDR2 FQNEAQ. The CDR3 is 15 residues long.

The CDR3 region has the DNA TGTGCCAGCAGTTACGGGTACAGGGGTTCACCCCTCCACTTT. Translation: CASSYGYRGSPLHF. This chain joins TRBV6-2 or TRBV6-3 and TRBJ1-6; 7 nucleotides line up with TRBD1. In germline, CDR1 is MNHEY, CDR2 SVGEGT. Germline trimming cut 2 bases from V and 9 bases from J; bases unmatched to any gene: 4. The CDR3 is 14 amino acids.

The CDR3 sequence: CASSTGQARSGYTF. The CDR3 DNA reads as TGTGCCAGCAGTACGGGACAGGCACGATCTGGCTACACCTTC. The genes are TRBV28 and TRBJ1-2; TRBD1 agrees at 8 bases. The CDR3 has 14 amino acids. The V segment lost 5 bases and the J segment 7 bases; nucleotides outside the gene matches: 9. Germline lookup yields CDR1 MDHEN and CDR2 SYDVKM.

The J gene is TRBJ2-2, the V gene TRBV5-4; D unclear. The ends were cut back, 2 bases at V and 4 bases at J, with 6 bases in the middle. CDR1 and CDR2 from the germline V gene are SGHNT and YYREEE (reference sequence). The CDR3 is 13 residues long. The CDR3 sequence is CASSLTLTGELFF. Written as DNA, the CDR3 is TGTGCCAGCAGCTTAACTCTCACCGGGGAGCTGTTTTTT. The complete variable domain, with remaining parts taken from reference TRBV5-4 and TRBJ2-2, reads ETGVTQSPTHLIKTRGQQVTLRCSSQSGHNTVSWYQQALGQGPQFIFQYYREEENGRGNFPPRFSGLQFPNYSSELNVNALELDDSALYLCASSLTLTGELFFGEGSRLTVL.

V is TRBV28 and J is TRBJ1-5; 10 bases line up with TRBD1. This CDR3 is built from 13 residues. Trimming at V came to 6 bases and at J to 6 bases, leaving 2 bases not matched to a gene. Germline V lookup: CDR1 MDHEN, CDR2 SYDVKM. CDR3 sequence reads: CASRTGGSQPQHF. In DNA, the CDR3 is TGTGCCAGCAGGACAGGGGGCAGTCAGCCCCAGCATTTT.

The chain is built from TRBV4-2 and TRBJ2-3; 9 nucleotides align to TRBD2. The V and J ends lost 3 bases and 2 bases, in that order; junction bases with no gene match: 9. The germline gives CDR1 LGHNA, CDR2 YNFKEQ. This CDR3 is 17 amino acids long. The CDR3 here is CASSQEQTSGITDTQYF. The CDR3 region has the DNA TGTGCCAGCAGCCAGGAACAGACTAGCGGAATCACAGATACGCAGTATTTT.

V usage is TRBV11-2 and J usage is TRBJ2-2; 9 bases align to TRBD2. Germline trimming cut 2 bases from V and 0 bases from J; bases unmatched to any gene: 7. There are 18 residues in the CDR3. Germline V gives CDR1 SGHAT, CDR2 FQNNGV. CDR3 sequence (DNA): TGTGCCAGCAGCTTATCATTGCTAGCGGGGCCGAACACCGGGGAGCTGTTTTTT. It specifies CASSLSLLAGPNTGELFF.

Only one count was recorded for this clone. The chain carries TRBV5-1 and TRBJ1-5; no firm D call. Germline V gene sequence: CDR1 SGHRS, CDR2 YFSETQ. Deletions cut 4 bases from V and 3 bases from J, with 23 bases between. The CDR3 spans 18 residues. CDR3 in DNA: TGCGCCAGCAGCCCTGACTCGAGGGCCGGGTGGAACAATCAGCCCCAGCATTTT. It specifies CASSPDSRAGWNNQPQHF.

This chain joins TRBV5-5 and TRBJ1-5, with a tentative D call TRBD1 (6 bases). The V and J ends lost 0 bases and 4 bases respectively, with 17 bases between them. CDR3 length: 17 amino acids. The germline V gene encodes CDR1 SGHKS and CDR2 YYEKEE (reference sequence). CDR3 nucleotide sequence: TGTGCCAGCAGCTTGGAAGGGCAGGGGAACACGAATCAGCCCCAGCATTTT. Amino acids: CASSLEGQGNTNQPQHF.

The V call is TRBV4-1, the J call TRBJ2-2, with D perhaps matching TRBD2 (7 bases). This CDR3 region has 18 residues. Looked up from germline, CDR1 is MGHRA and CDR2 is YSYEKL. V was pared by 8 bases and J by 4 bases, with 26 bases between. For the CDR3, the DNA is TGCGCCAGCCGAAAGGGGGGCCCTCTAGCGGCCGGCACCGGGGAGCTGTTTTTT. Translated: CASRKGGPLAAGTGELFF.

V gene TRBV3-1 (or the pseudogene TRBV3-2) combines with J gene TRBJ1-1; no firm D call. Trimming removed 0 bases at V and 3 bases at J, with 11 bases between. The CDR3 totals 15 residues. Germline V CDR1 and CDR2: LGHDT, YNNKEL (reference sequence). This CDR3 reads CASSQELSQHTEAFF. CDR3 in DNA: TGTGCCAGCAGCCAAGAACTATCCCAACACACTGAAGCTTTCTTT.